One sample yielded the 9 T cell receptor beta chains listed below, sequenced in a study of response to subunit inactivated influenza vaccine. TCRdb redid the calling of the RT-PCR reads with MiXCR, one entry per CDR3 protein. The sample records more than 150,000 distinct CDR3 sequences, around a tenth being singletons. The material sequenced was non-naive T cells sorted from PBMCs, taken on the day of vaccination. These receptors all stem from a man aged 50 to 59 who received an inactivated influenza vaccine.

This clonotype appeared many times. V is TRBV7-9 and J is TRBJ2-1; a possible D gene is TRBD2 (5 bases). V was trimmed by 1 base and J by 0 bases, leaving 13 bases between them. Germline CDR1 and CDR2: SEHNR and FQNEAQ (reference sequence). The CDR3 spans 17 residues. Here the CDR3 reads CASSLGAGGGSYNEQFF. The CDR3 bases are TGTGCCAGCAGCTTAGGGGCGGGCGGAGGCTCCTACAATGAGCAGTTCTTC. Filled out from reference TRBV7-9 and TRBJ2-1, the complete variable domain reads DTGVSQNPRHKITKRGQNVTFRCDPISEHNRLYWYRQTLGQGPEFLTYFQNEAQLEKSRLLSDRFSAERPKGSFSTLEIQRTEQGDSAMYLCASSLGAGGGSYNEQFFGPGTRLTVL.

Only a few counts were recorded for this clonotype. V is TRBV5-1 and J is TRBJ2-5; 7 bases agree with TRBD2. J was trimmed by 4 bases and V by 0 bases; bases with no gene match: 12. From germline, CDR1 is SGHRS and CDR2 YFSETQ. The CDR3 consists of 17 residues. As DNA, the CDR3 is TGCGCCAGCAGCTTGGCCGAGTTCCTGCCGGGAGGAGAGACCCAGTACTTC. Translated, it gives CASSLAEFLPGGETQYF.

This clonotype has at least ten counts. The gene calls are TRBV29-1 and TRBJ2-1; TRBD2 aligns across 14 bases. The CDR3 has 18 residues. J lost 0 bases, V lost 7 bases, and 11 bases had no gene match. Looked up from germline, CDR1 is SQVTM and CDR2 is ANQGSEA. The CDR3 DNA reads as TGCAGCGCACGGGGACTAGCGGGAGTCACAAGCTCCTACAATGAGCAGTTCTTC. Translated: CSARGLAGVTSSYNEQFF.

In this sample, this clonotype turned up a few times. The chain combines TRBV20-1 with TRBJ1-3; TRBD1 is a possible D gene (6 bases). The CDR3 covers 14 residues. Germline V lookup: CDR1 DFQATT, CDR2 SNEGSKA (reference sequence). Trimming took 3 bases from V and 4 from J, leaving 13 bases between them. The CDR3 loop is CSASWGGSGNTIYF. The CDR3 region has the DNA TGCAGTGCTAGTTGGGGGGGCTCGGGAAACACCATATATTTT.

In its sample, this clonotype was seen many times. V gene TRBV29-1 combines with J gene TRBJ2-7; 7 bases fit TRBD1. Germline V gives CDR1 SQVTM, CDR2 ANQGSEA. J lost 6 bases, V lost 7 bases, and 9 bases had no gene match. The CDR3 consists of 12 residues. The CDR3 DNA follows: TGCAGCGCAAAAGATACAGGGGTCGAGCAGTACTTC. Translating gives CSAKDTGVEQYF.

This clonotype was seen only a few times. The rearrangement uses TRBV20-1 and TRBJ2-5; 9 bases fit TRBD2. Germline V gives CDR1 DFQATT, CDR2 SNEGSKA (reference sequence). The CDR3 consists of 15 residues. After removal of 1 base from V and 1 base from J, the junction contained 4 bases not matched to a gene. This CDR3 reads CSARGASGVQETQYF. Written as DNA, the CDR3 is TGCAGTGCTAGAGGGGCTAGCGGGGTCCAAGAGACCCAGTACTTC.

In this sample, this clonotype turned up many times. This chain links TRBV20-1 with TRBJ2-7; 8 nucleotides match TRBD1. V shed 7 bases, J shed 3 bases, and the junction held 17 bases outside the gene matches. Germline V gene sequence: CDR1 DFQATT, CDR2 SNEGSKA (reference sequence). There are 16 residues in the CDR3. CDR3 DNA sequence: TGCAGTGTGGGGGCGAGTGTCTTGGACAGGGTCTACGAGCAGTACTTC. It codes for CSVGASVLDRVYEQYF.

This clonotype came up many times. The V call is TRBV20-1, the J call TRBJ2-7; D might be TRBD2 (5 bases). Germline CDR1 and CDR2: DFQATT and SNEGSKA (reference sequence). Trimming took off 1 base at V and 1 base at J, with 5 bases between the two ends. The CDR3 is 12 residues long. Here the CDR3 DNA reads TGCAGTGCTAGAGCGGGGTCCTACGAGCAGTACTTC. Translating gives CSARAGSYEQYF.

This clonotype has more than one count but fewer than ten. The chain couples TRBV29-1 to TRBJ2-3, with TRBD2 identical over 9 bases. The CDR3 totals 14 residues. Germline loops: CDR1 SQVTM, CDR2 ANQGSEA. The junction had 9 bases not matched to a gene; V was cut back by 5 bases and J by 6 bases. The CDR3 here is CSVIPSGLADTQYF. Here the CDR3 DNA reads TGCAGCGTTATCCCATCAGGACTAGCGGATACGCAGTATTTT.